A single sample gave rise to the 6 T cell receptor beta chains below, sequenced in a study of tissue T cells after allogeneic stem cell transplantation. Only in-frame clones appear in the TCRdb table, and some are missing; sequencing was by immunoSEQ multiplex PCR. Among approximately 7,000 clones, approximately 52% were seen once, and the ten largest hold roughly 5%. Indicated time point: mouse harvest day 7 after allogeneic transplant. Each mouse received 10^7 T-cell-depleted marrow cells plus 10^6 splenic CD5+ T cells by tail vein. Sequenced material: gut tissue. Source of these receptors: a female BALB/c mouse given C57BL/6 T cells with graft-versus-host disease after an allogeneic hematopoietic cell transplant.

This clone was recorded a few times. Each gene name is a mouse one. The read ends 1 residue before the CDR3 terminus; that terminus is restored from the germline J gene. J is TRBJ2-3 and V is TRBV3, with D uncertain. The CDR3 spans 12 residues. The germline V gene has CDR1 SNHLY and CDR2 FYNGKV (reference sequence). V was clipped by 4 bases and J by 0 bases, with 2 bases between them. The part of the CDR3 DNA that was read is TGTGCCAGCAGCTCTAGTGCAGAAACGCTGTAT. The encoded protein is CASSSSAETLY. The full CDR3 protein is CASSSSAETLYF.

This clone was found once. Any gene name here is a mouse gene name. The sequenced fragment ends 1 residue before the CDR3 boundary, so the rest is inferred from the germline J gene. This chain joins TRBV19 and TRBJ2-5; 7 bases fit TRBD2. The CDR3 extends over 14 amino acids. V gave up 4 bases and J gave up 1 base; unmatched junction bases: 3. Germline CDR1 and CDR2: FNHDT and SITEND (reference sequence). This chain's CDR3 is CASSRLGYQDTQYF. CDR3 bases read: TGTGCCAGCAGTCGACTGGGATACCAAGACACCCAGTAC.

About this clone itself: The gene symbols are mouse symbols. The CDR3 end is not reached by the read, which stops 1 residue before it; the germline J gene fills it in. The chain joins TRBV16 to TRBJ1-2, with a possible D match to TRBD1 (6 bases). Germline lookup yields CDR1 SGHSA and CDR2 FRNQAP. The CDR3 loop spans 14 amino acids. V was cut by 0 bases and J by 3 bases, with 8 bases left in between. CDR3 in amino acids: CASSLDHRDSDYTF. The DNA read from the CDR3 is TGTGCAAGCAGCTTAGATCACAGGGACTCCGACTACACC.

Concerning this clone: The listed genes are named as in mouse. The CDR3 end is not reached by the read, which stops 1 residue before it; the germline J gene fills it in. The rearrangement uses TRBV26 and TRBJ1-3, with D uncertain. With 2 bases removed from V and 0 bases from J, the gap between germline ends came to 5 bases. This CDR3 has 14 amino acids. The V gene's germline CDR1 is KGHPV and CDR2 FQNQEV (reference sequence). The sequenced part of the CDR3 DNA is TGTGCCAGCAGTCTGACAGCTTCTGGAAATACGCTCTAT. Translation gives CASSLTASGNTLY. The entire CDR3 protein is CASSLTASGNTLYF.

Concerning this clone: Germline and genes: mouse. CDR3 DNA, as far as it was read: TGTGCCAGCAGTGTCACAGCAAACACAGAAGTCTTC. Amino acids: CASSVTANTEVF. The CDR3, in full, reads CASSVTANTEVFF. The chain has TRBV26 and TRBJ1-1; no reliable D call. The read ends 1 residue before the CDR3 terminus; that terminus is restored from the germline J gene. Germline-derived CDR1 and CDR2 are KGHPV and FQNQEV (reference sequence). The CDR3 is 13 residues long. The V end lost 5 bases, the J end lost 0 bases, and 7 bases lay between the germline ends. Variable domain in full (rest from reference TRBV26 and TRBJ1-1): NSKVIQTPRYLVKGQGQKAKMRCIPEKGHPVVFWYQQNKNNEFKFLINFQNQEVLQQIDMTEKRFSAECPSNSPCSLEIQSSEAGDSALYLCASSVTANTEVFFGKGTRLTVV.

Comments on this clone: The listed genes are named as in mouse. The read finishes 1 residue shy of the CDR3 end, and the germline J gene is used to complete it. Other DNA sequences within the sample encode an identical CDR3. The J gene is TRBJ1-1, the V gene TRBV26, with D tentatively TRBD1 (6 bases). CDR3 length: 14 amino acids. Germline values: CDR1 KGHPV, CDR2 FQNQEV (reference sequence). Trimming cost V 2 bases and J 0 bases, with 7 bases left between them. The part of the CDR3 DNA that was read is TGTGCCAGCAGTCTGGAGGGGGCAAACACAGAAGTCTTC. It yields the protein CASSLEGANTEVF. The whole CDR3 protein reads CASSLEGANTEVFF.